The rows below give T cell receptor beta chains drawn from one sample of a study of breast tumors, draining lymph nodes, adjacent tissues. TCRdb re-called the multiplex PCR reads through MiXCR, storing one row per CDR3 protein. Altogether around 110,000 distinct CDR3 sequences are present, less than 40% being singletons, with the ten largest covering approximately 5.4%. The source material was axillary lymph node tissue. These receptors were taken from a female donor with breast cancer. Some clones in this sample may be carry-over from other donors' samples. The CDR3 runs from the conserved cysteine through the conserved F or W. A D gene is named only where the DNA matches it firmly. Clone size is given for some rows only: seen once, a few or many times, or a class if the clone is expanded.

clone size	V gene	CDR3 length	J gene	D gene	CDR3 protein	CDR3 DNA
many	TRBV5-8	15	TRBJ2-1	.	CASSMGAGTYNEQFF	TGTGCCAGCAGTATGGGGGCTGGGACCTACAATGAGCAGTTCTTC
many	TRBV19	12	TRBJ1-6	.	CASSMPPRALHF	TGTGCCAGTAGTATGCCCCCTCGAGCCCTCCACTTT
many	TRBV20-1	14	TRBJ1-6	TRBD1	CSAIHGTADSPLHF	TGCAGTGCTATTCACGGGACAGCCGATTCACCCCTCCACTTT
.	TRBV2	12	TRBJ2-7	.	CASSERAYEQYF	TGTGCCAGCAGTGAAAGGGCTTACGAGCAGTACTTC
many	TRBV9	14	TRBJ2-7	TRBD1	CASSQRDRGYEQYF	TGTGCCAGCAGCCAGAGGGACAGGGGTTACGAGCAGTACTTC
.	TRBV11-2	13	TRBJ2-5	TRBD2	CASTIAGAETQYF	TGTGCCAGCACTATAGCGGGGGCAGAGACCCAGTACTTC
many	TRBV20-1	15	TRBJ2-2	TRBD1	CSASKTGGSTGELFF	TGCAGTGCTAGCAAGACAGGGGGCAGCACCGGGGAGCTGTTTTTT
many	TRBV3-1	16	TRBJ2-7	TRBD2	CASSPPGGGRGKGQYF	TGTGCCAGCAGCCCCCCTGGAGGCGGGAGGGGAAAAGGGCAGTACTTC
many	TRBV7-2	15	TRBJ2-1	TRBD2	CASSPEGSGGPGQFF	TGTGCCAGCAGTCCGGAGGGGAGCGGGGGGCCGGGGCAGTTCTTC
many	TRBV4-1	13	TRBJ2-3	.	CASSQARTDTQYF	TGCGCCAGCAGCCAGGCCCGAACAGATACGCAGTATTTT
many	TRBV6-1	13	TRBJ2-5	.	CASSERAQETQYF	TGTGCCAGCAGTGAAAGAGCGCAAGAGACCCAGTACTTC
many	TRBV28	14	TRBJ1-4	.	CASSTPDPNEKLFF	TGTGCCAGCAGTACCCCGGACCCTAATGAAAAACTGTTTTTT
.	TRBV7-9	14	TRBJ2-3	.	CASSYSGGGNEQYF	TGTGCCAGCAGCTATTCTGGCGGGGGCAATGAGCAGTATTTT
many	TRBV20-1	11	TRBJ2-1	TRBD2	CSARGGNEQFF	TGCAGTGCTAGGGGGGGGAATGAGCAGTTCTTC
many	TRBV11-2	15	TRBJ2-1	.	CASSLAPSSYNEQFF	TGTGCCAGCAGCTTAGCACCGAGCTCCTACAATGAGCAGTTCTTC
.	TRBV20-1	14	TRBJ2-7	TRBD1	CSARVSGTGGEQYF	TGCAGTGCTAGAGTATCAGGGACAGGCGGAGAGCAGTACTTC
.	TRBV6-5	13	TRBJ2-4	TRBD1	CAISLTDRDIQYF	TGTGCCATCAGTTTAACCGACAGGGACATTCAGTACTTC
many	TRBV9	14	TRBJ2-2	.	CASSVDEVSGELFF	TGTGCCAGCAGCGTAGACGAGGTTTCCGGGGAGCTGTTTTTT
many	TRBV20-1	15	TRBJ2-5	TRBD2	CSASDSGGALETQYF	TGCAGTGCTAGCGATAGCGGGGGGGCGTTAGAGACCCAGTACTTC
.	TRBV19	14	TRBJ1-1	.	CASSIPPGLTEAFF	TGTGCCAGTAGTATCCCCCCAGGGCTCACTGAAGCTTTCTTT
many	TRBV2	11	TRBJ2-3	.	CASRGRDTQYF	TGTGCCAGCAGGGGAAGAGATACGCAGTATTTT
many	TRBV20-1	13	TRBJ1-2	.	CSASTLWDYGYTF	TGCAGTGCTAGTACGCTCTGGGATTATGGCTACACCTTC
.	TRBV6-4	17	TRBJ2-6	.	CASSDSRGLGRANVLTF	TGTGCCAGCAGTGACAGCCGAGGGTTAGGACGGGCTAACGTCCTGACTTTC
many	TRBV7-3	14	TRBJ1-6	.	CASSDGQNYSPLHF	TGTGCCAGCAGCGACGGACAGAACTATTCACCCCTCCACTTT
many	TRBV24-1	17	TRBJ1-1	.	CATSDSSLGGRGTEAFF	TGTGCCACCAGTGATTCTTCGCTTGGGGGGCGCGGCACTGAAGCTTTCTTT
many	TRBV19	15	TRBJ2-7	TRBD2	CASSIQWTSSDEQYF	TGTGCCAGTAGTATCCAATGGACTAGCAGCGACGAGCAGTACTTC
.	TRBV5-1	13	TRBJ1-6	.	CATRSGNNSPLHF	TGCGCCACCAGGTCAGGGAACAATTCACCCCTCCACTTT